The next 3 T cell receptor beta chains were all read from a single sample in a study of blood T cells in healthy people across ages. For the second PCR, which ran for about 7 to 11 cycles, a sample-barcoded 5' primer and a J-beta primer mix were used. MiXCR was run by TCRdb on the 5' RACE reads, yielding one entry per CDR3 protein. Here the sample spans 600,000 to 800,000 distinct CDR3 sequences, around a fifth being singletons. Specimen: blood. These TCRs come from a man between 65 and 85 years old in good health.

The rearrangement links TRBV19 to TRBJ2-1, with 7 bases matching TRBD1. The CDR3 spans 15 residues. Looked up from germline, CDR1 is LNHDA and CDR2 is SQIVND (reference sequence). Trimming cost V 3 bases and J 5 bases; bases outside gene matches: 7. In DNA, the CDR3 is TGTGCCAGTAGTATTTTGACAGGGCTTAACAATGAGCAGTTCTTC. It translates to CASSILTGLNNEQFF.

The genes are TRBV20-1 and TRBJ2-4, with D perhaps matching TRBD2 (5 bases). The CDR3 is 15 residues long. Per the germline V gene, CDR1 is DFQATT and CDR2 is SNEGSKA (reference sequence). Trimming removed 6 bases from V and 2 bases from J, with 17 bases in between. The CDR3 DNA sequence: TGCAGTGCAACAGTCCCCCTAGCTTCCAAAAACATTCAGTACTTC. This gives the protein CSATVPLASKNIQYF.

The V and J genes are TRBV6-5 and TRBJ2-4, with D unresolved. This CDR3 region has 17 residues. Germline values: CDR1 MNHEY, CDR2 SVGAGI. V was clipped by 0 bases and J by 0 bases, with 12 bases between them. CDR3 bases: TGTGCCAGCAGTTACTCGAGGCCAGGTGGAGCCAAAAACATTCAGTACTTC. Translating it yields CASSYSRPGGAKNIQYF.